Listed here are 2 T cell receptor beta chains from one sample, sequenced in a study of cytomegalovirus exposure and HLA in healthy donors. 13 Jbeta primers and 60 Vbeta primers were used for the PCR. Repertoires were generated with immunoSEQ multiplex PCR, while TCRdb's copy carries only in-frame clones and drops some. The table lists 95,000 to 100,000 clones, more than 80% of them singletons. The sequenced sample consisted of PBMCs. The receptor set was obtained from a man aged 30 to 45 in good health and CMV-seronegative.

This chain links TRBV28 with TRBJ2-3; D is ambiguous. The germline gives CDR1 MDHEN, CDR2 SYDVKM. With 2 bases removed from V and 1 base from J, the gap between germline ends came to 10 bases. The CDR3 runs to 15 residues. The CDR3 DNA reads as TGTGCCAGCAGTTTAGTCCGTTCCCGCACAGATACGCAGTATTTT. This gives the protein CASSLVRSRTDTQYF.

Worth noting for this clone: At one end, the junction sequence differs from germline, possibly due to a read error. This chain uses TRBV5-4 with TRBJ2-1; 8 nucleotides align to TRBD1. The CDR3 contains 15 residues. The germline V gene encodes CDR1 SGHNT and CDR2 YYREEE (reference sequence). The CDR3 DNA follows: TGTGCCAGCAGATTGGAGGTAGGACAGGGCAATGAGCAGTTCTTC. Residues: CASRLEVGQGNEQFF.